Each of the 32 T cell receptor beta chains below was sequenced from the same sample in a study of blood T cell repertoires in COVID-19. This table comes from immunoSEQ multiplex PCR, and its TCRdb copy is limited to in-frame clones, with some not included. This table has 87,000 or so clones, about 90% appearing once. Material for sequencing was peripheral blood. Source of these receptors: a woman between 50 and 59 years old with active or convalescent COVID-19.

This rearrangement joins TRBV6-5 to TRBJ2-7; the D gene is possibly TRBD1 (6 bases). CDR1 and CDR2 (germline): MNHEY, SVGAGI. Trimming removed 6 bases at V and 2 bases at J, with 17 bases between. This CDR3 comprises 15 residues. In DNA, the CDR3 is TGTGCCAGCAGACGACAGGCGGTACCCACCTACGAGCAGTACTTC. Encoded protein: CASRRQAVPTYEQYF.

The chain employs TRBV12-3 or TRBV12-4 and TRBJ1-1; the D is unclear. The CDR3 is 13 residues long. V was pared by 10 bases and J by 1 base, with 13 bases between. CDR3: CAIQVGPNTEAFF. The CDR3 coding sequence is TGTGCCATCCAGGTGGGCCCGAACACTGAAGCTTTCTTT.

The chain joins TRBV7-2 to TRBJ2-7; a possible D gene is TRBD1 (6 bases). Trimming shortened V by 5 bases and J by 3 bases, and 11 bases separated the two germline ends. The CDR3 length is 13 residues. Per the germline V gene, CDR1 is SGHTA and CDR2 is FQGNSA. DNA of the CDR3: TGTGCCAGCAGCGTCCTGGACAGCTACGAGCAGTACTTC. As protein: CASSVLDSYEQYF.

The chain employs TRBV6-5 and TRBJ1-1; TRBD1 is a possible D gene (6 bases). The V end was cut by 6 bases, the J end by 6 bases, with 20 bases between. The germline V gene encodes CDR1 MNHEY and CDR2 SVGAGI. CDR3 size: 15 residues. CDR3 sequence (DNA): TGTGCCAGCAGCCCCGCGGTCAGGGGCCGCGCTGAAGCTTTCTTT. Its protein product is CASSPAVRGRAEAFF.

The rearrangement uses TRBV9 and TRBJ2-2; D gene ambiguous. The germline CDR1 and CDR2 sequences are SGDLS and YYNGEE. CDR3 length equals 14 residues. V was pared by 3 bases and J by 5 bases, with 11 bases between. CDR3 protein: CASSARLSTGELFF. The CDR3 DNA reads TGTGCCAGCAGCGCCCGACTCAGTACCGGGGAGCTGTTTTTT.

The chain joins TRBV10-3 to TRBJ2-3; tentative D call: TRBD2 (7 bases). The CDR3 contains 15 residues. The germline V gene encodes CDR1 ENHRY and CDR2 SYGVKD. V lost 4 bases and J 3 bases, leaving 14 bases between the germline ends. CDR3 loop: CAISALGGATDTQYF. DNA for the CDR3: TGTGCCATCAGTGCCCTAGGGGGGGCTACAGATACGCAGTATTTT.

The chain recombines TRBV6-1 with TRBJ1-1, with a possible D match to TRBD1 (6 bases). Germline V gene sequence: CDR1 MNHNS, CDR2 SASEGT. This CDR3 is built from 15 residues. Trimming removed 3 bases at V and 4 bases at J, with 15 bases between. DNA for the CDR3: TGTGCCAGCAGTGACCCGACAGGCTCTGGCACTGAAGCTTTCTTT. It translates to CASSDPTGSGTEAFF.

This chain connects TRBV27 to TRBJ2-7, with 9 bases that match TRBD1. CDR3 length: 14 amino acids. Germline trimming cut 5 bases from V and 6 bases from J; bases unmatched to any gene: 8. CDR1 MNHEY and CDR2 SMNVEV come from the germline V gene (reference sequence). The CDR3 nucleotides are TGTGCCAGCAGTCTCGACAGGGGGATCAGCGAGCAGTACTTC. This encodes CASSLDRGISEQYF.

The CDR3: CASSLGTGYYEQYF. The CDR3 DNA is TGTGCCAGCAGTTTAGGGACAGGATACTACGAGCAGTACTTC. The rearrangement uses TRBV27 and TRBJ2-7; 8 bases agree with TRBD1. The V segment lost 2 bases and the J segment 3 bases; nucleotides outside the gene matches: 3. The germline V gene encodes CDR1 MNHEY and CDR2 SMNVEV (reference sequence). This CDR3 has 14 residues.

This clone has more than one count but fewer than ten. V usage is TRBV14 and J usage is TRBJ2-1, with TRBD1 matching 7 bases. The J segment lost 12 bases and the V segment lost 3 bases, leaving 5 bases of the junction unmatched. CDR1 and CDR2 from the germline V gene are SGHDN and FVKESK. The CDR3 sequence is 12 residues long. The CDR3 sequence: CASSQKAGGQFF. Here the CDR3 DNA reads TGTGCCAGCAGCCAGAAGGCAGGGGGGCAGTTCTTC.

This sequence joins TRBV25-1 and TRBJ1-2, with 10 bases matching TRBD1. The V segment lost 5 bases and the J segment 8 bases; nucleotides outside the gene matches: 5. This CDR3 is built from 13 residues. Germline lookup yields CDR1 MGHDK and CDR2 SYGVNS. In DNA form, the CDR3 reads TGTGCCAGCAGTAACAGACAGGGGGCCGGCTACACCTTC. Protein: CASSNRQGAGYTF.

This clone has just one count. The chain has TRBV6-1 and TRBJ1-1; weak D call: TRBD1 (5 bases). CDR3 length: 13 amino acids. CDR1 and CDR2 from the germline V gene are MNHNS and SASEGT. V was pared by 0 bases and J by 5 bases, with 7 bases between. The CDR3 protein is CASSEARGTEAFF. The DNA for the CDR3 is TGTGCCAGCAGTGAAGCAAGGGGAACTGAAGCTTTCTTT.

V and J are TRBV5-1 and TRBJ2-4, with 12 bases identical to TRBD1. Germline V gene data show CDR1 as SGHRS and CDR2 as YFSETQ. Trimming cost V 4 bases and J 8 bases; bases outside gene matches: 4. CDR3 length equals 14 residues. Here the CDR3 DNA reads TGCGCCAGCAGCACGGGACAGGGGGCGGACATTCAGTACTTC. This gives the protein CASSTGQGADIQYF. Drawing the rest from reference TRBV5-1 and TRBJ2-4, the complete variable domain is KAGVTQTPRYLIKTRGQQVTLSCSPISGHRSVSWYQQTPGQGLQFLFEYFSETQRNKGNFPGRFSGRQFSNSRSEMNVSTLELGDSALYLCASSTGQGADIQYFGAGTRLSVL.

The chain carries TRBV3-1 (or the pseudogene TRBV3-2) and TRBJ2-3, with TRBD2 matching over 12 bases. Germline CDR1 is LGHDT and CDR2 is YNNKEL (reference sequence). This CDR3 has 17 residues. J was trimmed by 6 bases and V by 2 bases; bases with no gene match: 9. This CDR3 is CASSQLSSGGAADTQYF. CDR3 coding DNA: TGTGCCAGCAGCCAACTTTCTAGCGGGGGGGCCGCGGATACGCAGTATTTT.

This clone was counted once. The V and J genes are TRBV5-8 and TRBJ1-1; 7 nucleotides agree with TRBD1. This CDR3 spans 12 amino acids. Germline V gene lookup returns CDR1 SGHTS and CDR2 YDEGEE. V trimming: 4 bases; J trimming: 5 bases; junction bases outside the gene matches: 2. The CDR3 region is CASSGDRTEAFF. DNA for the CDR3: TGTGCCAGCAGCGGGGACAGAACTGAAGCTTTCTTT.

V is TRBV9 and J is TRBJ2-7; 9 bases map to TRBD1. V was pared by 0 bases and J by 0 bases, with 7 bases of the junction left unmatched. CDR1 is SGDLS and CDR2 is YYNGEE in the germline V gene. The CDR3 extends over 17 amino acids. CDR3: CASSVEGTGGLSYEQYF. Written as DNA, the CDR3 is TGTGCCAGCAGCGTAGAAGGCACAGGGGGCCTCTCCTACGAGCAGTACTTC.

This chain connects TRBV10-3 to TRBJ1-2, with a possible D match to TRBD1 (5 bases). The V gene lost 8 bases and the J gene lost 2 bases, with 12 bases spanning the gap. This CDR3 is 13 amino acids long. CDR1 is ENHRY and CDR2 is SYGVKD in the germline V gene. The CDR3 nucleotides are TGTGCCATCCCACAACCAGGGAACTATGGCTACACCTTC. Its protein is CAIPQPGNYGYTF.

In this sample, this clone turned up once. The chain employs TRBV7-9 and TRBJ1-1; D is unresolved. The CDR3 spans 14 residues. CDR1 is SEHNR, CDR2 FQNEAQ, per germline (reference sequence). V lost 4 bases to trimming and J lost 7 bases, with 16 bases between them. CDR3 region: CASSYGPEGSEAFF. The CDR3 region has the DNA TGTGCCAGCAGCTACGGTCCGGAGGGAAGTGAAGCTTTCTTT.

The V gene is TRBV9, the J gene TRBJ1-5; 8 bases line up with TRBD1. Germline CDR1 SGDLS, CDR2 YYNGEE. CDR3 length: 15 amino acids. V was pared by 0 bases and J by 5 bases, with 4 bases of the junction left unmatched. The CDR3 sequence: CASSVGQGADQPQHF. The CDR3 DNA reads as TGTGCCAGCAGCGTAGGTCAGGGGGCGGATCAGCCCCAGCATTTT.

The chain links TRBV30 to TRBJ2-6; 10 positions agree with TRBD1. V shed 1 base, J shed 2 bases, and the junction held 11 bases outside the gene matches. The CDR3 runs to 19 residues. Germline values: CDR1 GTSNPN, CDR2 SVGIG (reference sequence). The DNA for the CDR3 is TGTGCCTGGAGTGCCGACAGGGGGCGCGGTTCTGCTGGGGCCAACGTCCTGACTTTC. As protein: CAWSADRGRGSAGANVLTF. The whole variable domain, remainder taken from reference TRBV30 and TRBJ2-6, is SQTIHQWPATLVQPVGSPLSLECTVEGTSNPNLYWYRQAAGRGLQLLFYSVGIGQISSEVPQNLSASRPQDRQFILSSKKLLLSDSGFYLCAWSADRGRGSAGANVLTFGAGSRLTVL.

This chain links TRBV28 with TRBJ1-4; D call uncertain. This CDR3 contains 12 residues. The V gene lost 5 bases and the J gene lost 8 bases, with 9 bases spanning the gap. Germline CDR1 is MDHEN and CDR2 is SYDVKM. CDR3 sequence (DNA): TGTGCCAGCAGTGGGGAGACGGAAAAACTGTTTTTT. Protein: CASSGETEKLFF.

This clone occurred a few times. Distinct nucleotide sequences in the sample also encode this CDR3. The chain links TRBV29-1 to TRBJ1-2, with D possibly matching TRBD1 (5 bases). V was clipped by 6 bases and J by 4 bases, with 12 bases between them. Germline V gene data show CDR1 as SQVTM and CDR2 as ANQGSEA. This CDR3 is 12 amino acids long. CDR3 in amino acids: CSVDDRIYGYTF. The CDR3 bases are TGCAGCGTGGACGACAGAATCTATGGCTACACCTTC.

V is TRBV6-5 and J is TRBJ2-1; TRBD1 aligns across 7 bases. The J segment lost 1 base and the V segment lost 5 bases, leaving 2 bases of the junction unmatched. Germline-derived CDR1 and CDR2 are MNHEY and SVGAGI. The CDR3 is 14 amino acids. The CDR3: CASSPGQSYNEQFF. As DNA, the CDR3 is TGTGCCAGCAGTCCGGGACAGTCCTACAATGAGCAGTTCTTC.

The rearrangement joins TRBV7-9 to TRBJ1-1; 7 bases map to TRBD1. The ends lost 5 bases at V and 0 bases at J; junction bases unmatched: 9. This CDR3 has 16 amino acids. The germline V gene encodes CDR1 SEHNR and CDR2 FQNEAQ (reference sequence). CDR3 region: CASSLPSGQVNTEAFF. The DNA for the CDR3 is TGTGCCAGCAGCCTCCCTTCAGGACAGGTGAACACTGAAGCTTTCTTT. Full variable domain (rest looked up from reference TRBV7-9 and TRBJ1-1): DTGVSQNPRHKITKRGQNVTFRCDPISEHNRLYWYRQTLGQGPEFLTYFQNEAQLEKSRLLSDRFSAERPKGSFSTLEIQRTEQGDSAMYLCASSLPSGQVNTEAFFGQGTRLTVV.

This sequence joins TRBV15 and TRBJ1-1; 11 bases are shared with TRBD1. The CDR3 has 14 residues. The germline V gene encodes CDR1 LNHNV and CDR2 YYDKDF (reference sequence). Trimming removed 2 bases from V and 6 bases from J; junction bases left unmatched: 2. The CDR3 reads CATSRTGQGAEAFF. CDR3 nucleotides: TGTGCCACCAGCAGAACGGGACAGGGGGCTGAAGCTTTCTTT.

V is TRBV19 and J is TRBJ2-3; possibly TRBD2 for D (6 bases). From germline, CDR1 is LNHDA and CDR2 SQIVND (reference sequence). The CDR3 length is 14 residues. V lost 4 bases and J lost 2, with 10 bases in between. The CDR3 is CASSRDWNTDTQYF. Here the CDR3 DNA reads TGTGCCAGTAGTAGGGACTGGAACACAGATACGCAGTATTTT.

The chain carries TRBV7-9 and TRBJ1-1; 10 bases fit TRBD1. V was clipped by 4 bases and J by 4 bases; unmatched bases: 3. The CDR3 has 14 residues. CDR1 is SEHNR, CDR2 FQNEAQ, per germline (reference sequence). CDR3 coding DNA: TGTGCCAGCAGCTCCAGGGACAGGGGCACTGAAGCTTTCTTT. Protein product: CASSSRDRGTEAFF.

The chain has TRBV12-3 or TRBV12-4 and TRBJ2-5, with 7 nucleotides matching TRBD1. V lost 8 bases to trimming and J lost 4 bases; unmatched junction nucleotides: 7. The CDR3 has 13 amino acids. This CDR3 reads CASGRQGVETQYF. The CDR3 bases are TGTGCCAGCGGAAGACAGGGCGTAGAGACCCAGTACTTC.

This chain uses TRBV9 with TRBJ2-7; perhaps TRBD2 as D (5 bases). Germline assignment: CDR1 SGDLS and CDR2 YYNGEE. The length of the CDR3 is 15 residues. Trimming pared 4 bases from V and 2 bases from J, leaving 16 bases between. The CDR3 sequence is CASSPGVRQAYEQYF. CDR3 DNA: TGTGCCAGCAGCCCCGGGGTCCGGCAGGCCTACGAGCAGTACTTC.

This clone has only a few counts. J is TRBJ1-6 and V is TRBV14; D remains unclear. The CDR3 sequence is 15 residues long. Germline values: CDR1 SGHDN, CDR2 FVKESK. The V and J ends lost 0 bases and 6 bases respectively, with 9 bases between them. CDR3 residues: CASSQELVSNSPLHF. As DNA, the CDR3 is TGTGCCAGCAGCCAAGAACTTGTATCTAATTCACCCCTCCACTTT.

This clone was found a few times. This chain joins TRBV30 and TRBJ2-2; 7 nucleotides agree with TRBD1. V was pared by 0 bases and J by 3 bases, with 10 bases of the junction left unmatched. Germline CDR1 reads GTSNPN; CDR2 reads SVGIG (reference sequence). This CDR3 spans 17 amino acids. CDR3 protein: CAWSVLRGRVDTGELFF. The CDR3 DNA reads as TGTGCCTGGAGTGTACTGAGGGGGCGCGTCGACACCGGGGAGCTGTTTTTT. The full variable domain, rest sourced from reference TRBV30 and TRBJ2-2, is SQTIHQWPATLVQPVGSPLSLECTVEGTSNPNLYWYRQAAGRGLQLLFYSVGIGQISSEVPQNLSASRPQDRQFILSSKKLLLSDSGFYLCAWSVLRGRVDTGELFFGEGSRLTVL.

Only one count was recorded for this clone. V is TRBV4-3 and J is TRBJ2-2, with D maybe TRBD1 (6 bases). The CDR3 spans 15 residues. Per germline, CDR1 LGHNA and CDR2 YSLEER. The ends were cut back, 1 base at V and 7 bases at J, with 13 bases in the middle. CDR3 protein: CASSQVAGADGELFF. Here the CDR3 DNA reads TGCGCCAGCAGCCAAGTGGCAGGGGCCGACGGGGAGCTGTTTTTT.